A single sample gave rise to the 9 T cell receptor beta chains below, sequenced in a study of blood T cells in healthy people across ages (dated by TCRdb to 2014 to 2015). Library method: 5' RACE. The sequencer was an Illumina HiSeq 2500. A second PCR of about 7 to 12 cycles was run with a J-beta primer mix and a sample-barcoded 5' primer. Starting from the raw public reads, TCRdb applied fastp trimming at Q25, assembled clones with MiXCR and retained in-frame beta chains. Every entry covers one CDR3 protein and lists the most common genes and DNA from its rows. Present in this sample are about 780,000 distinct CDR3 sequences, about 42% of which were seen just once. The top ten clonotypes cover 18% of the sample. Sequenced input: blood. These receptors came from an elderly man in good health.

This chain uses TRBV4-2 with TRBJ2-1; 10 nucleotides agree with TRBD2. CDR1 is LGHNA, CDR2 YNFKEQ, per germline. CDR3 length: 17 residues. The junction had 15 bases not matched to a gene; V was cut back by 4 bases and J by 9 bases. The CDR3 bases are TGTGCCAGCAGCCTAGGGGGGTCCAGCGGGAGGGTGGGTGAGCAGTTCTTC. It encodes CASSLGGSSGRVGEQFF.

This clonotype was seen at least ten times. The rearrangement links TRBV10-3 to TRBJ2-7; D is unresolved. Trimming shortened V by 0 bases and J by 1 base, and 7 bases separated the two germline ends. CDR3 length equals 14 residues. Looked up from germline, CDR1 is ENHRY and CDR2 is SYGVKD. CDR3 amino acids: CAISESPDSYEQYF. DNA for the CDR3: TGTGCCATCAGTGAGTCCCCAGATTCCTACGAGCAGTACTTC.

The rearrangement joins TRBV24-1 to TRBJ1-2; maybe TRBD1 (5 bases). V lost 4 bases, J lost 4 bases, and 12 bases lay in between. CDR3 size: 14 residues. Germline CDR1 KGHDR, CDR2 SFDVKD. The CDR3 sequence: CATSDPGRTYGYTF. CDR3 DNA: TGTGCCACCAGTGACCCGGGACGGACCTATGGCTACACCTTC.

CDR3 region: CASSVDPSRDTQYF. DNA of the CDR3: TGTGCCAGCAGTGTGGACCCTTCTCGGGATACGCAGTATTTT. This chain joins TRBV2 and TRBJ2-3, with unresolved D. The CDR3 is 14 amino acids. Germline V gives CDR1 SNHLY, CDR2 FYNNEI. The V and J ends lost 4 bases and 6 bases respectively, with 14 bases between them.

The chain links TRBV4-3 to TRBJ2-7, with D perhaps given as TRBD1 or TRBD2 (5 bases each). V lost 4 bases and J lost 2, with 15 bases in between. This CDR3 comprises 15 residues. Germline values: CDR1 LGHNA, CDR2 YSLEER. The CDR3 region has the DNA TGCGCCAGCAGCCCCCGGGACCGGAGTACCTACGAGCAGTACTTC. Translated, it gives CASSPRDRSTYEQYF.

V usage is TRBV7-3 and J usage is TRBJ1-5, with a possible D match to TRBD1 (5 bases). CDR3 length: 17 residues. The ends were cut back, 5 bases at V and 2 bases at J, with 19 bases in the middle. Germline V gene data show CDR1 as SGHTA and CDR2 as FQGTGA. As DNA, the CDR3 is TGTGCCAGCAGCACAAAGCAGGGCGAGATTTGCAATCAGCCCCAGCATTTT. Translated: CASSTKQGEICNQPQHF.

Of note for this clonotype: Compared with germline, one end of the junction differs, possibly owing to a read error. The V call is TRBV12-3 or TRBV12-4, the J call TRBJ2-4, with 9 bases fitting TRBD1. The CDR3 extends over 16 amino acids. CDR3 loop: CASSRPGTGKKSIQYF. The CDR3 DNA reads as TGTGCCAGCAGTCGTCCCGGGACAGGGAAAAAAAGCATTCAGTACTTC.

V gene TRBV6-6 combines with J gene TRBJ2-5; TRBD1 matches at 7 bases. The V segment lost 2 bases and the J segment 1 base; nucleotides outside the gene matches: 1. There are 14 residues in the CDR3. Germline V gene lookup returns CDR1 MNHNY and CDR2 SVGAGI (reference sequence). The CDR3 DNA follows: TGTGCCAGCAGTTACCGGGACAGCCAAGAGACCCAGTACTTC. Encoded protein: CASSYRDSQETQYF.

A note on this clonotype: This may be a read error, as it is one base from a much larger clone. This sequence joins TRBV4-1 and TRBJ2-4, with 8 bases fitting TRBD1. The J call could be wrong; TRBJ2-5 is a better fit for the DNA end. CDR1 and CDR2 from the germline V gene are MGHRA and YSYEKL. CDR3 length: 16 amino acids. CDR3 sequence reads: CASSQLGQGGLETQYF. The DNA of the CDR3 is TGCGCCAGCAGCCAACTCGGACAGGGTGGCTTGGAGACCCAGTACTTC.